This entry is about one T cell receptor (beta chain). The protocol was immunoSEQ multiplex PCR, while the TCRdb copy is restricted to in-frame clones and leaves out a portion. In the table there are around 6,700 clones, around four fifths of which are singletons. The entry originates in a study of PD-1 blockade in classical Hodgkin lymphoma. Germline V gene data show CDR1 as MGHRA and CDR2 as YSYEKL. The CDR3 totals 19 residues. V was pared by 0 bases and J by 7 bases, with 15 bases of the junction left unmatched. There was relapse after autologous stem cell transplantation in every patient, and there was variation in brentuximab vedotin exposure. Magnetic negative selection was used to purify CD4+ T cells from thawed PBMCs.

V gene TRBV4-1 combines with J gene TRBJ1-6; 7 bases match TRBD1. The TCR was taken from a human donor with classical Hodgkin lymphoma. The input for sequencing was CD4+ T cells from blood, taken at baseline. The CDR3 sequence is CASSQEFAFPGTANSPLHF. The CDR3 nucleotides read TGCGCCAGCAGCCAAGAATTCGCCTTCCCCGGGACAGCGAATTCACCCCTCCACTTT.